This T cell receptor beta chain was observed in a study of shared T cell receptors in the human thymus. This CDR3 region has 15 residues. Germline assignment: CDR1 SNHLY and CDR2 FYNNEI. J lost 7 bases, V lost 11 bases, and 19 bases had no gene match. This clone was recorded a few times. The data were produced by immunoSEQ multiplex PCR, yet TCRdb's version contains in-frame clones alone and is incomplete. This sample has more than 550,000 clones, with around 85% found just once. This sample was shared with a second study, whose subject was human thymus T cells. From that paper: Thymus specimens were resections from corrective heart surgery.

Sequencing was carried out using thymocytes. J is TRBJ1-2 and V is TRBV2, with 7 bases lining up with TRBD1. The TCR originated in a girl under three years old with a congenital heart defect. In nucleotides, the CDR3 is TGTGCCGGAAACAGGGGTCCCCTACTCCTATCTGGCTACACCTTC. Its translation: CAGNRGPLLLSGYTF.